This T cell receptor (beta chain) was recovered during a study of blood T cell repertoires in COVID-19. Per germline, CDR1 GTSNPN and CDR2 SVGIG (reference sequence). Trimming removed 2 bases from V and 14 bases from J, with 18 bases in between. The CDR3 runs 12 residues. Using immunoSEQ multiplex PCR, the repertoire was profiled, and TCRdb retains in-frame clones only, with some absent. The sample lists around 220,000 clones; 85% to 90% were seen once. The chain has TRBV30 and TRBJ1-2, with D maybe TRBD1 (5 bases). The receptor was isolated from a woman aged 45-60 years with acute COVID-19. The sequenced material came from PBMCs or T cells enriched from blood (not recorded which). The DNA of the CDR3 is TGTGCCTGGAGTAACACGGACACCCGAATAACCTTC. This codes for CAWSNTDTRITF. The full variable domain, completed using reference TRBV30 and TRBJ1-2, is SQTIHQWPATLVQPVGSPLSLECTVEGTSNPNLYWYRQAAGRGLQLLFYSVGIGQISSEVPQNLSASRPQDRQFILSSKKLLLSDSGFYLCAWSNTDTRITFGSGTRLTVV.